This paragraph covers one TCR beta chain sequence. What it binds is unknown. The source of the sample is a study of radiation and T cells in renal cell carcinoma. Study results and caveats: Top tumor clonotypes rose in blood 2 weeks post-radiation, then contracted.

The time point here: blood 4 weeks post-SBRT, at nephrectomy. This sample's treatment: 15 Gy SBRT to primary tumor, nephrectomy 4 weeks later. Nephrectomy followed 15 Gy stereotactic body radiation by 4 weeks. Trimming took 5 bases from V and 4 from J; bases not matched to a gene: 6. The CDR3 runs to 15 residues. Germline lookup yields CDR1 MNHEY and CDR2 SMNVEV (reference sequence). Sequencing used immunoSEQ multiplex PCR; TCRdb keeps in-frame clones, though not all of them. The sample has 150,000 to 200,000 clones; approximately 90% are singletons. This sequence originates from a woman between 45 and 60 years old with renal cell carcinoma. Here the sequenced sample was blood, taken from a patient whose treatment included radiotherapy and nephrectomy. This chain connects TRBV27 to TRBJ2-2, with TRBD1 identical over 8 bases. Here the CDR3 reads CASSPDRVITGELFF. In DNA, the CDR3 is TGTGCCAGCAGTCCGGACAGGGTGATCACCGGGGAGCTGTTTTTT.